The source of this T cell receptor beta chain is a study of blood T cell repertoires in COVID-19. Looking at the study overall: COVID-19 samples collected from the United States, Italy and Spain covered acute and convalescent phases.

Clones were read by immunoSEQ multiplex PCR, and TCRdb kept only the in-frame ones, dropping some. The table has some 220,000 clones, over 60% seen once. Germline-derived CDR1 and CDR2 are SGHNT and YYREEE (reference sequence). The CDR3 runs 13 residues. Trimming took 0 bases from V and 7 from J, leaving 10 bases between them. This TCR was sampled from a woman aged 70-85 years with acute or convalescent COVID-19. Sequencing input: peripheral blood. This chain joins TRBV5-4 and TRBJ1-2, with TRBD1 as a possible D gene (5 bases). CDR3 DNA: TGTGCCAGCAGCTTGGCGCCGGGGGGTGGCTACACCTTC. Translating gives CASSLAPGGGYTF.